The entry below describes one TCR beta chain. This sample is part of a study of shared T cell receptors in the human thymus. Trimming removed 0 bases from V and 2 bases from J; junction bases left unmatched: 10. The V gene's germline CDR1 is SGDLS and CDR2 YYNGEE. This CDR3 has 17 residues. The repertoire was sequenced with immunoSEQ multiplex PCR; TCRdb's copy has only in-frame clones and lacks some. This table has hundreds of thousands of clones, over 75% appearing once. The data also belong to a second study, concerning human thymus T cells. As that study records: Thymus pieces cut out during corrective heart surgery were the tissue that was used. The authors found apparently biased V and J gene usage in thymic and blood repertoires. Thymic repertoires of unrelated individuals were reported in related research to overlap highly.

J is TRBJ2-5 and V is TRBV9, with 7 bases fitting TRBD1. Input material: thymocytes. The origin of this receptor is a boy in the first two years of life with a congenital heart defect. CDR3 protein: CASSVAHKGALQETQYF. In nucleotides, the CDR3 is TGTGCCAGCAGCGTAGCTCACAAGGGGGCCCTACAAGAGACCCAGTACTTC.